The entry below describes one TCR beta chain. Its cognate antigen is unknown. The CDR3 is 11 residues long. CDR1 is PRHDT, CDR2 FYEKMQ, per germline (reference sequence). Trimming pared 4 bases from V and 11 bases from J, leaving 9 bases between. Clones were read by immunoSEQ multiplex PCR, and TCRdb kept only the in-frame ones, dropping some. The table lists tens of thousands of clones, 83% of them singletons. These data are taken from a study of T cell responses to AZD1222 COVID-19 vaccine. Study-level results: Breadth and depth of Spike-specific TCRs rose after two AZD1222 doses. Only after the peak T cell response were repertoires sampled. Per reports, nearly half of all spike-specific TCRs target regions that are unmutated in variants.

The origin of this receptor is an adult who received the AZD1222 COVID-19 vaccine. The chain is built from TRBV13 and TRBJ2-1; no firm D call. Material: peripheral blood, obtained 28 days after the second AZD1222 dose. The CDR3 bases are TGTGCCAGCAGCTCGGGTCGGAAGCAGTTCTTC. Translated, it gives CASSSGRKQFF.